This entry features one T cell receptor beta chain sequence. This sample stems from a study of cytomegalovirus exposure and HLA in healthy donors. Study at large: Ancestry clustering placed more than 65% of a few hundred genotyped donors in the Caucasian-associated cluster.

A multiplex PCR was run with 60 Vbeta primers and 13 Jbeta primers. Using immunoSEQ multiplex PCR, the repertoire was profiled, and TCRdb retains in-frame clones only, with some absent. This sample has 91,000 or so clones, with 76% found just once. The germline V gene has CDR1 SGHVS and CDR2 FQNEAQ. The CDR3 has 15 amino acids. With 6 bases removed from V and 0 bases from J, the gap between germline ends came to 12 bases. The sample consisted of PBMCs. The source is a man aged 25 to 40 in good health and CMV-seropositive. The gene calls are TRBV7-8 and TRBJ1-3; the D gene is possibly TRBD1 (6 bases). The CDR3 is CASRPQGVSGNTIYF. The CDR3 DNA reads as TGTGCCAGCAGGCCACAGGGCGTCTCTGGAAACACCATATATTTT. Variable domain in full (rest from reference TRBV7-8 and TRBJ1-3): GAGVSQSPRYKVAKRGQDVALRCDPISGHVSLFWYQQALGQGPEFLTYFQNEAQLDKSGLPSDRFFAERPEGSVSTLKIQRTQQEDSAVYLCASRPQGVSGNTIYFGEGSWLTVV.